These 8 T cell receptor beta chains were all obtained from the same sample, sequenced in a study of CD8 T cells in Susac syndrome (dated by TCRdb to between 2017 and 2020). The library was generated by the immunoSEQ multiplex PCR assay. RNA was extracted using the RNeasy kit, and about 0.45 to 1 ug of the RNA was reverse transcribed with random hexamers. In TCRdb, the public reads were trimmed at Q25 with fastp and aligned with MiXCR, with productive beta chains retained. One record per CDR3 amino acid sequence lists the most common genes and DNA. This sample has a few hundred thousand distinct CDR3 sequences in its table, and more than 80% of those were observed once. The ten largest clones represent roughly 0.1% of the sample. The material sequenced was CD8+ T cells from PBMCs. The source of these receptors is a human donor with multiple sclerosis.

The V gene is TRBV7-9, the J gene TRBJ2-3, with 10 bases that match TRBD2. Germline-derived CDR1 and CDR2 are SEHNR and FQNEAQ (reference sequence). CDR3 length: 15 residues. V was clipped by 2 bases and J by 5 bases; unmatched bases: 4. CDR3 nucleotides: TGTGCCAGCAGCTTACTAGCGGGGGAGATAGATACGCAGTATTTT. Protein: CASSLLAGEIDTQYF.

The chain recombines TRBV12-5 with TRBJ2-3, with D tentatively TRBD2 (6 bases). CDR1 and CDR2 from the germline V gene are LGHNT and FRNRAP. There are 15 residues in the CDR3. V was pared by 4 bases and J by 6 bases, with 17 bases between. The CDR3 sequence is CASGSSETPMDTQYF. DNA of the CDR3: TGTGCTAGTGGTTCTAGCGAAACACCTATGGATACGCAGTATTTT.

The chain combines TRBV5-1 with TRBJ2-1, with D perhaps matching TRBD2 (6 bases). This CDR3 comprises 15 residues. Trimming took off 1 base at V and 3 bases at J, with 11 bases between the two ends. The V gene's germline CDR1 is SGHRS and CDR2 YFSETQ. This CDR3 is CASSLNWGDYNEQFF. Written as DNA, the CDR3 is TGCGCCAGCAGCTTGAATTGGGGGGACTACAATGAGCAGTTCTTC.

This clonotype was detected only a few times. V usage is TRBV11-2 and J usage is TRBJ1-3, with TRBD1 identical over 7 bases. The CDR3 has 14 residues. Looked up from germline, CDR1 is SGHAT and CDR2 is FQNNGV. The V segment lost 5 bases and the J segment 2 bases; nucleotides outside the gene matches: 3. CDR3 bases: TGTGCCAGCAGCCCCGGGACAGCTGGAAACACCATATATTTT. The encoded protein is CASSPGTAGNTIYF.

The chain is built from TRBV5-1 and TRBJ1-4, with 7 positions matching TRBD1. Trimming removed 8 bases from V and 8 bases from J; junction bases left unmatched: 24. CDR3 length equals 18 residues. Germline V gene sequence: CDR1 SGHRS, CDR2 YFSETQ. CDR3 in amino acids: CASWDAGTAPFVGEKLFF. CDR3 in DNA: TGCGCCAGTTGGGACGCCGGGACAGCGCCTTTTGTAGGCGAAAAACTGTTTTTT.

The V and J genes are TRBV27 and TRBJ1-1; D remains ambiguous. CDR3 length: 13 residues. The V end lost 3 bases, the J end lost 3 bases, and 8 bases lay between the germline ends. Germline lookup yields CDR1 MNHEY and CDR2 SMNVEV (reference sequence). The CDR3 sequence is CASSFRPDTEAFF. In nucleotides, the CDR3 is TGTGCCAGCAGTTTCAGGCCAGACACTGAAGCTTTCTTT.

J is TRBJ2-2 and V is TRBV4-1, with TRBD2 identical over 12 bases. This CDR3 has 19 residues. J lost 0 bases, V lost 0 bases, and 5 bases had no gene match. Germline CDR1 reads MGHRA; CDR2 reads YSYEKL. The CDR3 DNA reads TGCGCCAGCAGCCAAGAAGACGGACTAGCGGGGACGAACACCGGGGAGCTGTTTTTT. Translated: CASSQEDGLAGTNTGELFF.

The V and J genes are TRBV27 and TRBJ1-1; weak D call: TRBD1 (6 bases). CDR3 length: 13 amino acids. V lost 8 bases and J lost 5, with 15 bases in between. Germline V gene sequence: CDR1 MNHEY, CDR2 SMNVEV (reference sequence). CDR3 DNA sequence: TGTGCCAGCGGGGGACAAGTAATGACTGAAGCTTTCTTT. Its translation: CASGGQVMTEAFF.